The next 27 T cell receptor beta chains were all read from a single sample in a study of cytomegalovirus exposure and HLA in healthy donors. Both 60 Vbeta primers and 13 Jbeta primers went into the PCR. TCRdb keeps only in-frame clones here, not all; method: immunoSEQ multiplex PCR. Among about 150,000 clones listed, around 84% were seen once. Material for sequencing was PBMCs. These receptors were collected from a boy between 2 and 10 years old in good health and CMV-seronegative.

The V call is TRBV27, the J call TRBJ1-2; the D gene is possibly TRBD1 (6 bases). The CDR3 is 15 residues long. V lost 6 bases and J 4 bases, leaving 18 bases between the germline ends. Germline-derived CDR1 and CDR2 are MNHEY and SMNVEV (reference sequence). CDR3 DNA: TGTGCCAGCAGCCATACACAGGGTCTGGTCTATGGCTACACCTTC. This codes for CASSHTQGLVYGYTF.

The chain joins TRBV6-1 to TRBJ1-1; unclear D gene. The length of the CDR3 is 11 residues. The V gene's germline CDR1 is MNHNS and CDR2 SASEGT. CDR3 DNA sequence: TGTGCTTGGCTGGTGGACACTGAAGCTTTCTTT. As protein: CAWLVDTEAFF.

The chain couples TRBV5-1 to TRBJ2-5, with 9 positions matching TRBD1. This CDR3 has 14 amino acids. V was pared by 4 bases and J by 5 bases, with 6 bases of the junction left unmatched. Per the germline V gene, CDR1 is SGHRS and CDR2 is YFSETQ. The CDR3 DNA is TGCGCCAGCAGCCGGACAGGGGAGTGGGAGACCCAGTACTTC. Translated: CASSRTGEWETQYF.

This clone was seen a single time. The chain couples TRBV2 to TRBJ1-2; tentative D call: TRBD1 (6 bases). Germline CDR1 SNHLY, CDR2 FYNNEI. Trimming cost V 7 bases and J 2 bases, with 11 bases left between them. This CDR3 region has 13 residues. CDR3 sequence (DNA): TGTGCCAGCAAGCAGGGGCGCAACTATGGCTACACCTTC. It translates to CASKQGRNYGYTF. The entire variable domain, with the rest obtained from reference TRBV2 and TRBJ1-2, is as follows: EPEVTQTPSHQVTQMGQEVILRCVPISNHLYFYWYRQILGQKVEFLVSFYNNEISEKSEIFDDQFSVERPDGSNFTLKIRSTKLEDSAMYFCASKQGRNYGYTFGSGTRLTVV.

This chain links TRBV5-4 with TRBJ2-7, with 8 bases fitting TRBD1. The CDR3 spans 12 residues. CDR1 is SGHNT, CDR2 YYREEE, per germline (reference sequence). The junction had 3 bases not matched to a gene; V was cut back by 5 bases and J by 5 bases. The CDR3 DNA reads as TGTGCCAGCAGAGGACAGGGCGACGAGCAGTACTTC. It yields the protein CASRGQGDEQYF. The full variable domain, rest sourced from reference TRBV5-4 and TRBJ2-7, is ETGVTQSPTHLIKTRGQQVTLRCSSQSGHNTVSWYQQALGQGPQFIFQYYREEENGRGNFPPRFSGLQFPNYSSELNVNALELDDSALYLCASRGQGDEQYFGPGTRLTVT.

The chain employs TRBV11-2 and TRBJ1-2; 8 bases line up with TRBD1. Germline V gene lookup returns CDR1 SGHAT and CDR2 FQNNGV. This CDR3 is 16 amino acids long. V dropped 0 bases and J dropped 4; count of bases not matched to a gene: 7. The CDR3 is CASSLDSGGEGYGYTF. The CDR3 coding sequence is TGTGCCAGCAGCTTAGATTCAGGGGGCGAGGGCTATGGCTACACCTTC.

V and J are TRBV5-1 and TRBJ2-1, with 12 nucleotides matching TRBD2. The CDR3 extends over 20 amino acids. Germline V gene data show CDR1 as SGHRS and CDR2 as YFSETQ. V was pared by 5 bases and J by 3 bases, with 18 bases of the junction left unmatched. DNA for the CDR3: TGCGCCAGCAGTTATTACCGGCCGACTAGCGGGAGTACTTACTACAATGAGCAGTTCTTC. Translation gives CASSYYRPTSGSTYYNEQFF.

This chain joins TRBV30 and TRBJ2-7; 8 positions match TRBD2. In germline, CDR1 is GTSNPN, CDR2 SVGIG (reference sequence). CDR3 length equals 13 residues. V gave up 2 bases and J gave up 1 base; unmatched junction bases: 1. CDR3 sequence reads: CAWSSGGSYEQYF. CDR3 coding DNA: TGTGCCTGGAGTTCGGGGGGGTCCTACGAGCAGTACTTC. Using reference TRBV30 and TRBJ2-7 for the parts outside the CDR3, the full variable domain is SQTIHQWPATLVQPVGSPLSLECTVEGTSNPNLYWYRQAAGRGLQLLFYSVGIGQISSEVPQNLSASRPQDRQFILSSKKLLLSDSGFYLCAWSSGGSYEQYFGPGTRLTVT.

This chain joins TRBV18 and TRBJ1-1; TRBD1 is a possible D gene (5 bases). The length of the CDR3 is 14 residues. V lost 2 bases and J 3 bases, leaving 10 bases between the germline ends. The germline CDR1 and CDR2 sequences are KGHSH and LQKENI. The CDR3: CASSPSIGDTEAFF. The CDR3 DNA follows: TGTGCCAGCTCACCATCGATAGGGGACACTGAAGCTTTCTTT.

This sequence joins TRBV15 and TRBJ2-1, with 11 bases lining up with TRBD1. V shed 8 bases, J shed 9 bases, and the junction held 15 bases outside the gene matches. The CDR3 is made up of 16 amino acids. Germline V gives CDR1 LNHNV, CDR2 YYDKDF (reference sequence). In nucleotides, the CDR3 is TGTGCCACCCGGACAGGGGGCAACCTGGGGGCTGGTGAGCAGTTCTTC. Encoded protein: CATRTGGNLGAGEQFF.

DNA for the CDR3: TGTGCCAGCAGCCCGACAACAGGGACTGGAAACACCATATATTTT. This codes for CASSPTTGTGNTIYF. The genes are TRBV14 and TRBJ1-3; TRBD1 is a possible D gene (6 bases). The CDR3 is 15 amino acids. The germline V gene has CDR1 SGHDN and CDR2 FVKESK. Trimming pared 4 bases from V and 2 bases from J, leaving 12 bases between.

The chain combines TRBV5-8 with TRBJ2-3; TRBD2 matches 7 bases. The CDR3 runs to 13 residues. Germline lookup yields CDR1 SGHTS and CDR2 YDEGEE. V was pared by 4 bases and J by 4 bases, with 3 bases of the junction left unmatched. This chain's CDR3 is CASSRTRADTQYF. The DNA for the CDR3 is TGTGCCAGCAGCAGGACTAGGGCAGATACGCAGTATTTT.

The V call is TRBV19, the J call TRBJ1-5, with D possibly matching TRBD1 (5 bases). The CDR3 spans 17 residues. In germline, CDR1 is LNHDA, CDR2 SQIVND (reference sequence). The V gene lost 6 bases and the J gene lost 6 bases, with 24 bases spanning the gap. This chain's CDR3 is CASSPAFAGWGGQPQHF. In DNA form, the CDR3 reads TGTGCCAGTAGCCCTGCGTTTGCAGGGTGGGGTGGTCAGCCCCAGCATTTT.

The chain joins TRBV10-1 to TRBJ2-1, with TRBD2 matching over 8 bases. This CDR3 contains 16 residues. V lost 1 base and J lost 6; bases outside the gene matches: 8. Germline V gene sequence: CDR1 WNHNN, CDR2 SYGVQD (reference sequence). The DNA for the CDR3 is TGCGCCAGCAGTGAGTGGCCGGCGGGAGGATCCAATGAGCAGTTCTTC. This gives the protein CASSEWPAGGSNEQFF.

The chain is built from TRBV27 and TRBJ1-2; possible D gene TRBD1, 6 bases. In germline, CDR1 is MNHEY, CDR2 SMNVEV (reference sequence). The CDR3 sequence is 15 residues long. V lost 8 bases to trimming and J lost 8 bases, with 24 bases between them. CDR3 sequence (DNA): TGTGCCAGCCGACAGGATTCCAGGGTTGGAAGCGGCTACACCTTC. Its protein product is CASRQDSRVGSGYTF.

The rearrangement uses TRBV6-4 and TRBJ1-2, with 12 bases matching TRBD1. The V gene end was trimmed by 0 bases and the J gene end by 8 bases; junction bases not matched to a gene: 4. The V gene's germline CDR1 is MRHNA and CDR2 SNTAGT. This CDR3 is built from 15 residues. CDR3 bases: TGTGCCAGCAGTGACTCGGGACAGGGGGCCAGGGGCTACACCTTC. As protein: CASSDSGQGARGYTF.

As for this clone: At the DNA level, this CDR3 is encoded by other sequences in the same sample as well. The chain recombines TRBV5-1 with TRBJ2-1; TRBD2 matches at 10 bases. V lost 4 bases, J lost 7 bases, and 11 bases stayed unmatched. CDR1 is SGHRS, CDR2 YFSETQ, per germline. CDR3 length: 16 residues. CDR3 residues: CASSPQSGTSVNEQFF. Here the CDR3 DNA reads TGCGCCAGCAGCCCCCAATCCGGGACTAGCGTTAATGAGCAGTTCTTC.

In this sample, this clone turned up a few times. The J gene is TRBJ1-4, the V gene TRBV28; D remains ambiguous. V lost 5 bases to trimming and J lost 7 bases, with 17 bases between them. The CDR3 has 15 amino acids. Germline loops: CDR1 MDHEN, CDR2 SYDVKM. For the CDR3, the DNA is TGTGCCAGCAGTACAAGGACCATCGGGAGTGAAAAACTGTTTTTT. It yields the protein CASSTRTIGSEKLFF.

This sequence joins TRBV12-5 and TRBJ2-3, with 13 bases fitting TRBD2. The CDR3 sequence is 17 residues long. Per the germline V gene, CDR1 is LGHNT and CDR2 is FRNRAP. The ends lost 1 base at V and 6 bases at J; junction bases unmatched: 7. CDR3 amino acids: CASGLGTSGSWADTQYF. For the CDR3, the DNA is TGTGCTAGTGGTTTGGGGACTAGCGGGAGTTGGGCGGATACGCAGTATTTT.

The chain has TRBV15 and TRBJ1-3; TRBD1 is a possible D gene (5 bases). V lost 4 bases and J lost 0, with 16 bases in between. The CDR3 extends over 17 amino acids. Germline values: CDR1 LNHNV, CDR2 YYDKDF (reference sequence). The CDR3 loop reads CATSTFRRGNSGNTIYF. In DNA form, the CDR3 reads TGTGCCACCAGCACTTTTCGAAGGGGCAACTCTGGAAACACCATATATTTT.

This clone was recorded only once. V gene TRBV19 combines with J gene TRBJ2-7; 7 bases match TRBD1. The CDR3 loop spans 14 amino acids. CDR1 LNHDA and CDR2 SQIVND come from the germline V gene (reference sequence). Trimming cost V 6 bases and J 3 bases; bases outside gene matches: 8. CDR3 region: CASRRQGHLYEQYF. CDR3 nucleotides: TGTGCCAGTAGACGACAGGGTCATCTCTACGAGCAGTACTTC.

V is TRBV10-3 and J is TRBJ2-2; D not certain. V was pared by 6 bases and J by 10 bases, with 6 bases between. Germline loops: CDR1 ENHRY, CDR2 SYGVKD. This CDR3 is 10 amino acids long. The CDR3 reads CAIRGEELFF. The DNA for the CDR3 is TGTGCCATCAGGGGCGAGGAGCTGTTTTTT.

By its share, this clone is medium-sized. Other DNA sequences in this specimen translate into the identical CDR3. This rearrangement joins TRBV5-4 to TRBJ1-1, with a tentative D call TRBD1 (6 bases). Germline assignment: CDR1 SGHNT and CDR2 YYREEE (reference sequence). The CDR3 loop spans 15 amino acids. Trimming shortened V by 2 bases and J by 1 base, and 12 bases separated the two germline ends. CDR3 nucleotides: TGTGCCAGCAGCTTAAGGGAGACAGGGAACACTGAAGCTTTCTTT. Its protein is CASSLRETGNTEAFF.

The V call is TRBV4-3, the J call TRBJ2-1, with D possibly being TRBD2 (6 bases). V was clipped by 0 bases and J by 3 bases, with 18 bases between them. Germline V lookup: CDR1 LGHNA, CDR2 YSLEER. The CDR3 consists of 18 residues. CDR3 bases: TGCGCCAGCAGCCAAGATTCCGCCGTGGGACTGAGCTACAATGAGCAGTTCTTC. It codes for CASSQDSAVGLSYNEQFF.

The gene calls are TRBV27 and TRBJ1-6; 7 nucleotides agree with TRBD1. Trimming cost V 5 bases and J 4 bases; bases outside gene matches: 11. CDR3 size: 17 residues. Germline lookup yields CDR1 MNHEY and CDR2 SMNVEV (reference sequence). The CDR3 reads CASSPIGDSDYNSPLHF. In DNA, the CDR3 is TGTGCCAGCAGTCCTATTGGGGACAGCGATTATAATTCACCCCTCCACTTT.

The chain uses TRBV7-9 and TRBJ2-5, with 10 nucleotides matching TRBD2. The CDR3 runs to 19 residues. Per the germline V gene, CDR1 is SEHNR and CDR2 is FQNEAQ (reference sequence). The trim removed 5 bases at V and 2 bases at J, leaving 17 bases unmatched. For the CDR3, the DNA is TGTGCCAGCAGCACGGCCGCGACTAGCGGGCTTGTGGGACAAGAGACCCAGTACTTC. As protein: CASSTAATSGLVGQETQYF.

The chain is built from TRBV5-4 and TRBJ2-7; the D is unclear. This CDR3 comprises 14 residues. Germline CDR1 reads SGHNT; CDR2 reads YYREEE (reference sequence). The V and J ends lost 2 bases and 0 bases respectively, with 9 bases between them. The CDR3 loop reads CASSFEVSSYEQYF. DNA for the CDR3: TGTGCCAGCAGCTTTGAGGTGAGCTCCTACGAGCAGTACTTC.